This T cell receptor beta chain originates from a study of human T cells and chemical hapten exposure. The study, taken as a whole, reports: After DPC sensitization, TCRs above 1 in 1000 frequency showed no change.

Stated time point: healthy volunteer bleed at 6 weeks. Total RNA was isolated from whole blood that had not been fractionated. This clonotype was detected ten times or more. Its antigen is currently unknown. Library preparation tagged each individual cDNA molecule with a unique molecular identifier. Original analysis: Sample TCR counts, which ranged from about 20,000 to 690,600, had a median of roughly 92,000. One entry per CDR3 protein results from TCRdb running MiXCR on the RACE reads. These V and J calls derive from TCRdb rather than the authors' analysis. The data hold some 65,000 distinct CDR3 sequences, with around 6.1% observed a single time. Sequences were obtained from whole blood. The sequence was obtained from a female donor in good health. Some clones in this sample may be carry-over from other donors' samples.

The DNA of the CDR3 is TGTGCCAGCAGCAAAGTGGGACCGGGATTGGGCAAAAACATTCAGTACTTC. The encoded protein is CASSKVGPGLGKNIQYF. The chain couples TRBV21-1 to TRBJ2-4; the D call TRBD1 from the table was never checked on the DNA. TRBV21-1 is described as a pseudogene. The CDR3 length is 17 residues.